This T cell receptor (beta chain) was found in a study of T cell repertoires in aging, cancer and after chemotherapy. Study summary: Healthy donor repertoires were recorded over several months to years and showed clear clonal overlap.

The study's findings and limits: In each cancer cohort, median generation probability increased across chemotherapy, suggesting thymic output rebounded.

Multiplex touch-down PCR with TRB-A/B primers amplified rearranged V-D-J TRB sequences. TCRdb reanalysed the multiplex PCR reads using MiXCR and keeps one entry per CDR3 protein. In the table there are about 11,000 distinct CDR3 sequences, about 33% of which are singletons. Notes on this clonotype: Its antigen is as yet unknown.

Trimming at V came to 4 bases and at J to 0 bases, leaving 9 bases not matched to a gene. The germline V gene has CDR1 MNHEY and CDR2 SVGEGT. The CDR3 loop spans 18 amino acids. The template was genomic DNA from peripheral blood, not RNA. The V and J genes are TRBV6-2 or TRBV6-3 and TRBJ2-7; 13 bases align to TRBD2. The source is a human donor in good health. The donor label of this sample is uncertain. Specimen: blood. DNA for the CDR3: TGTGCCAGCAGTTCCGCACTAGCGGGGGGGCCAGGCTCCTACGAGCAGTACTTC. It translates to CASSSALAGGPGSYEQYF.